This TCR beta chain was identified in a study of PD-L1 blockade in urothelial cancer. Overall study: At some point between 2014 and 2016 therapy began: atezolizumab 1,200 mg intravenously every 3 weeks.

With 1 base removed from V and 1 base from J, the gap between germline ends came to 11 bases. Germline values: CDR1 SGHRS, CDR2 YFSETQ. This CDR3 is 16 amino acids long. Only in-frame clones appear in the TCRdb table, and some are missing; sequencing was by immunoSEQ multiplex PCR. This sample yields roughly 40,000 clones, of which roughly 86% are seen a single time; approximately 2.9% belongs to the top ten. This TCR derives from a man between 65 and 85 years old with urothelial cancer. Sequencing was performed on PBMCs, taken around atezolizumab (anti-PD-L1) treatment. The V call is TRBV5-1, the J call TRBJ2-2, with D unclear. CDR3 bases: TGCGCCAGCAGCTTGCCGAAATCGGTGAACACCGGGGAGCTGTTTTTT. Its translation is CASSLPKSVNTGELFF.